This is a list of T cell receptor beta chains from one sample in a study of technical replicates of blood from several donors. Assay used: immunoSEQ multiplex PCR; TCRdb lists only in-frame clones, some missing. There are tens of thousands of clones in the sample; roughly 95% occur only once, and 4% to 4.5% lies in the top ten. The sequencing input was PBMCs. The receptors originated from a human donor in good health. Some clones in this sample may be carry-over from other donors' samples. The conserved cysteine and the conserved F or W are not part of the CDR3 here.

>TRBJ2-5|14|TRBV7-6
ASSTTSGGRRETQY
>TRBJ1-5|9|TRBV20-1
SPRGTSNQH
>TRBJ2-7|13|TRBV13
ASSLASGRAYEQY
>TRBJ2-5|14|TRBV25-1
ASTSGLAVDQETQY
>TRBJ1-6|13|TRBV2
ASSAVIAYNSPLH
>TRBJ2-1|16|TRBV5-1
ASSPSGASGGIYNEQF
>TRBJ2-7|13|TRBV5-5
ASSPQQGVSYEQY
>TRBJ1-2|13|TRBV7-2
ASSLGVGAPYGYT
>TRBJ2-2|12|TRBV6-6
ATRRLAGLGELF
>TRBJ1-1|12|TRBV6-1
ASSERRGYTEAF
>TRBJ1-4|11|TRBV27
ARTTATNEKLF
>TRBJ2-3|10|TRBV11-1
ASSFSSDTQY
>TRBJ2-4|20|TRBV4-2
ASSQDSAQLAGRGLAKNIQY
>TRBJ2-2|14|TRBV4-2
ASSQDVAGGGGELF
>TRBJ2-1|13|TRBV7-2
ASSLGGVAYNEQF
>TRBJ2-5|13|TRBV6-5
ASSYGGTSFETQY
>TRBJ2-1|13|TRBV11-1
ASSTDRGIVDEQF
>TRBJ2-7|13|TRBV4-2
ASSQGAGVKYEQY
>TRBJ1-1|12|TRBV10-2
ASTQGTGITEAF
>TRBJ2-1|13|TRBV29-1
SVEVAGGFMGEQF
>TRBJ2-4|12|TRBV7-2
ASSLTGGKNIQY
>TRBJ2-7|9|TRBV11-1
ASSRSYEQY
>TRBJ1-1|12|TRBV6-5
ASSFQGFHTEAF
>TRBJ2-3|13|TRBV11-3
ASSLGGGGTDTQY
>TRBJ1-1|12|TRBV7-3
ASSLTPGDTEAF
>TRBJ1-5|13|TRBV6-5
ASSYDGGSNQPQH
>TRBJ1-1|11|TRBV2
ASTVQGLTEAF
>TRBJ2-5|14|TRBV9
ASSRGGLAGGETQY
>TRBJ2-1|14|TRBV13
ASTKIMGTSYNEQF
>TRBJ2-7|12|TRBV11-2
ASRSLQGFHEQY
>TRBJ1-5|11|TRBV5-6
ASSPEGNQPQH
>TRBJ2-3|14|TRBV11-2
ASSPGEQRVTDTQY
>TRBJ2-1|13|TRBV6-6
ASSDRGSSYNEQF
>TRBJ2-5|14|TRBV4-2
ASSQGLAGGEETQY
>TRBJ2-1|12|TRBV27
ASSLTGRYNEQF
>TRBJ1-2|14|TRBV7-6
ASSFAPGQEYYGYT
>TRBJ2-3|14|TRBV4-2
ASSQDPAGGADTQY